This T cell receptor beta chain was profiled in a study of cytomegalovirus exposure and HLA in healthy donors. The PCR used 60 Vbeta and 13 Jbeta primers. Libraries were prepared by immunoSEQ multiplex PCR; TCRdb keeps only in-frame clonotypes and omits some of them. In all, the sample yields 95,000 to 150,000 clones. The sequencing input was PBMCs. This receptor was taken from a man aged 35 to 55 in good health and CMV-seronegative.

CDR3 sequence: CAWSQTGWDQPQHF. CDR3 nucleotide sequence: TGTGCCTGGAGTCAGACAGGGTGGGACCAGCCCCAGCATTTT. The chain recombines TRBV30 with TRBJ1-5; 7 bases line up with TRBD1. Trimming cost V 2 bases and J 7 bases; bases outside gene matches: 8. CDR1 is GTSNPN and CDR2 is SVGIG in the germline V gene (reference sequence). This CDR3 contains 14 residues.